This T cell receptor (beta chain) was identified in a study of CD8 T cells in ankylosing spondylitis. Notes on the study in general: Made up of 7 to 9 highly homologous variants, a TCR beta motif appeared characteristic of ankylosing spondylitis blood. Disease-linked clones had a CD8+ phenotype and relatively low frequency in peripheral blood. Previously reported in reactive arthritis synovial fluid and blood were some of the motif variants.

For TCR beta, libraries came from quantitative 5'-RACE with molecular barcodes. TCRdb independently ran MiXCR on the 5' RACE reads; one entry per CDR3 protein. This sample has over 130,000 distinct CDR3 sequences, with under 45% found just once. The junction had 6 bases not matched to a gene; V was cut back by 1 base and J by 7 bases. The CDR3 spans 14 residues. Germline lookup yields CDR1 SGHVS and CDR2 FQNEAQ. A few counts support this clonotype. Its antigen is unidentified. V and J are TRBV7-8 and TRBJ1-1; TRBD1 matches at 7 bases. This receptor was identified in a male donor with ankylosing spondylitis. The material sequenced was synovial fluid, either unsorted or a sorted T cell fraction (not recorded which). The CDR3 DNA reads TGTGCCAGCAGCTTAGGGGCCAGGGGGTTTGAAGCTTTCTTT. This codes for CASSLGARGFEAFF.